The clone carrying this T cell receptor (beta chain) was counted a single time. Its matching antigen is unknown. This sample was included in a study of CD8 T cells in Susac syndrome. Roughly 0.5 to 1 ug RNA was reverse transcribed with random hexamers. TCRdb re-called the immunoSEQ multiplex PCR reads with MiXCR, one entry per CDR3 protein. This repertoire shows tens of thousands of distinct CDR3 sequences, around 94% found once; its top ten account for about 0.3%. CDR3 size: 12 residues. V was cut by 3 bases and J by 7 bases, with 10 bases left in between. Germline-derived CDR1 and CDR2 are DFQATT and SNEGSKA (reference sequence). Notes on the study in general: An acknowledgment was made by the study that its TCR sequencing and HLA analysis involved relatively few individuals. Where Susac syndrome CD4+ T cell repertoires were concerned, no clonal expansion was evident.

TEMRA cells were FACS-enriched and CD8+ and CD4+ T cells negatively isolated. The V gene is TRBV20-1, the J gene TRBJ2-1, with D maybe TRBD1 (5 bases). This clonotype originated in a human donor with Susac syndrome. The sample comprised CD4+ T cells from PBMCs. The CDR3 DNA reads TGCAGTGCTAGGTTCCAGGGAAATGAGCAGTTCTTC. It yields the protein CSARFQGNEQFF.